This TCR beta chain derives from a study of a mutant IDH1 vaccine in newly diagnosed glioma. Study-wide background: Treated patients showed a male proportion of approximately 62%, a female proportion of about 40%, and a mean age of around 40 years. It was radiotherapy, temozolomide, or both that patients received previously, with most receiving both.

Germline V gene lookup returns CDR1 SGHKS and CDR2 YYEKEE (reference sequence). Deletions cut 4 bases from V and 4 bases from J, with 15 bases between. The CDR3 is 15 residues long. Sequencing was performed with immunoSEQ multiplex PCR; in TCRdb, only in-frame clones are kept and a portion is missing. The table lists over 30,000 clones, around 79% of them singletons. Sample time point: week 35, safety follow-up. It was 300 ug of mutant IDH1 20-mer peptide that made up each vaccine dose, given with topical imiquimod. Diagnosis in the donors showed new WHO grade 3 or 4 astrocytomas that were IDH1-mutant and ATRX-lost. A remark on this clone: Its target is not known.

The chain joins TRBV5-5 to TRBJ2-1; D is unclear. This material consisted of PBMCs, taken from a glioma patient whose treatment included an IDH1 peptide vaccine. The receptor's source is a woman in her 30s with glioma. Some clones in this sample may be carry-over from other donors' samples. The CDR3: CASSPPQDPYNEQFF. The DNA of the CDR3 is TGTGCCAGCAGCCCCCCCCAGGACCCATACAATGAGCAGTTCTTC.